Listed here is a single TCR beta chain. The sample comes from a study of shared clonotypes between healthy human individuals. The naive CD8 fraction comprised CD45RO-negative cells positively selected for CCR7 and excluded terminally differentiated effector memory CD45RA+ cells. Donors were Caucasian adults residing in Nashville, Tennessee, USA. Profiling relied on immunoSEQ multiplex PCR, and the TCRdb table lists in-frame clones only, not all of them. The sample has 1.5 million to 2.5 million clones; over 85% are singletons. Germline V CDR1 and CDR2: SGHNT, YYREEE (reference sequence). The trim removed 4 bases at V and 2 bases at J, leaving 6 bases unmatched. The CDR3 sequence is 15 residues long.

The chain combines TRBV5-4 with TRBJ2-7; TRBD1 matches 10 bases. This clonotype was obtained from a man aged 18 to 30 in good health. The source material was naive CD8+ T cells sorted from blood. DNA for the CDR3: TGTGCCAGCAGCATGGGACAGGGGAACACCTACGAGCAGTACTTC. Its protein is CASSMGQGNTYEQYF. Drawing the rest from reference TRBV5-4 and TRBJ2-7, the complete variable domain is ETGVTQSPTHLIKTRGQQVTLRCSSQSGHNTVSWYQQALGQGPQFIFQYYREEENGRGNFPPRFSGLQFPNYSSELNVNALELDDSALYLCASSMGQGNTYEQYFGPGTRLTVT.